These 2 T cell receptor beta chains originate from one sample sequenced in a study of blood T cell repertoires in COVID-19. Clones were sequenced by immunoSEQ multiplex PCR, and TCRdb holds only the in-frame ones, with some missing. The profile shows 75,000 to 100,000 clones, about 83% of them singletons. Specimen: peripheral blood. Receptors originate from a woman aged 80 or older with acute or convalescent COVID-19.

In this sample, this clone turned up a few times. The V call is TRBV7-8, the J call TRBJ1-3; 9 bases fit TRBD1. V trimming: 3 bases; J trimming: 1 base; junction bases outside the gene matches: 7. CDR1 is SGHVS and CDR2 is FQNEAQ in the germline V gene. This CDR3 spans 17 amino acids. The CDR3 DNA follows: TGTGCCAGCAGCTTCTCCGGGACAGGGCGTTCTGGAAACACCATATATTTT. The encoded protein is CASSFSGTGRSGNTIYF. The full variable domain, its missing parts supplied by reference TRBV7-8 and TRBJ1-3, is GAGVSQSPRYKVAKRGQDVALRCDPISGHVSLFWYQQALGQGPEFLTYFQNEAQLDKSGLPSDRFFAERPEGSVSTLKIQRTQQEDSAVYLCASSFSGTGRSGNTIYFGEGSWLTVV.

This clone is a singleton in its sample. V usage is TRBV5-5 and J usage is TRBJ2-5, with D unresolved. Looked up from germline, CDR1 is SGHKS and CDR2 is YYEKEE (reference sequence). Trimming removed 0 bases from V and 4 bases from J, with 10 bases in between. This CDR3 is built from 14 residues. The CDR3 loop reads CASSLGTAGETQYF. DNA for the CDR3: TGTGCCAGCAGCTTGGGAACAGCTGGAGAGACCCAGTACTTC.